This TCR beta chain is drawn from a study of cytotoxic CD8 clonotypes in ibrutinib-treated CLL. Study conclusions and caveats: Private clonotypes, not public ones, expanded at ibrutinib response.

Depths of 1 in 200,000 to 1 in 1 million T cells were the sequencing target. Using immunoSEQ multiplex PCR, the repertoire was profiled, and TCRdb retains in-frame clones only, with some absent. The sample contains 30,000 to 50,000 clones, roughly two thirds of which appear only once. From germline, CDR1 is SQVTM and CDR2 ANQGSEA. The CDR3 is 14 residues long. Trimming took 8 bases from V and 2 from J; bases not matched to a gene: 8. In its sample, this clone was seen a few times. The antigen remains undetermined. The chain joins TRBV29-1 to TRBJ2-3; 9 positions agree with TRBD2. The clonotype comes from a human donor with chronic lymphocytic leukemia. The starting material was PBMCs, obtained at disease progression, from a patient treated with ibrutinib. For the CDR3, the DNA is TGCAGCAAGCGGGAGGCGGGTTTCACAGATACGCAGTATTTT. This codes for CSKREAGFTDTQYF.